The 13 T cell receptor beta chains reported below all come from one sample, sequenced in a study of PD-1 blockade in mismatch repair-deficient tumors (dated by TCRdb to about 2017). Receptor libraries were prepared by the immunoSEQ multiplex PCR assay. TCRdb limited this immuneACCESS table to in-frame rearrangements with V and J called. A share of clones is missing; checked studies link under half to unresolved V genes, and the rest is unexplained. Within this sample are roughly 110,000 clones, with 65% to 80% of them counted one time only. 4% to 6% of the sample is held by the ten biggest clonotypes. The sample was peripheral blood, taken about 60 weeks after starting pembrolizumab. These receptors all stem from an adult with mismatch repair-deficient cancer.

The chain uses TRBV7-2 and TRBJ1-1; no clear D gene. The ends were cut back, 5 bases at V and 4 bases at J, with 11 bases in the middle. The CDR3 is 13 amino acids. Germline V gene sequence: CDR1 SGHTA, CDR2 FQGNSA. CDR3 in amino acids: CASSPVRGTEAFF. CDR3 bases: TGTGCCAGCAGCCCTGTCCGGGGCACTGAAGCTTTCTTT.

The rearrangement joins TRBV5-6 to TRBJ2-3; D may correspond to TRBD1 or TRBD2 (5 bases each). Trimming shortened V by 4 bases and J by 7 bases, and 13 bases separated the two germline ends. This CDR3 is 13 amino acids long. Germline V gene data show CDR1 as SGHDT and CDR2 as YYEEEE. In DNA form, the CDR3 reads TGTGCCAGCAGCGTTTTAGGGACCTATACGCAGTATTTT. This sequence encodes CASSVLGTYTQYF.

V and J are TRBV14 and TRBJ2-2; a possible D gene is TRBD2 (6 bases). This CDR3 comprises 17 residues. Per germline, CDR1 SGHDN and CDR2 FVKESK. V shed 0 bases and J shed 2 bases, with 13 bases lying between them. CDR3 amino acids: CASSQDWRARNTGELFF. CDR3 sequence (DNA): TGTGCCAGCAGCCAAGATTGGAGGGCACGAAACACCGGGGAGCTGTTTTTT.

The chain joins TRBV6-6 to TRBJ1-2; D perhaps matches TRBD1 (6 bases). V was cut by 6 bases and J by 5 bases, with 10 bases left in between. Germline CDR1 is MNHNY and CDR2 is SVGAGI (reference sequence). CDR3 size: 12 residues. For the CDR3, the DNA is TGTGCCAGCAGCTTCGGACAGTATGGCTACACCTTC. This encodes CASSFGQYGYTF.

The chain combines TRBV11-2 with TRBJ1-5; 9 bases fit TRBD1. The CDR3 consists of 14 residues. Trimming at V came to 4 bases and at J to 3 bases, leaving 1 base not matched to a gene. The germline gives CDR1 SGHAT, CDR2 FQNNGV. Here the CDR3 reads CASSWTGDNQPQHF. The CDR3 region has the DNA TGTGCCAGCAGCTGGACAGGGGACAATCAGCCCCAGCATTTT.

The chain couples TRBV10-3 to TRBJ2-6; 9 bases are shared with TRBD1. This CDR3 has 18 residues. V dropped 3 bases and J dropped 2; count of bases not matched to a gene: 8. Germline CDR1 and CDR2: ENHRY and SYGVKD. The CDR3 nucleotides read TGTGCCATCAGTGACCCTTCCCGGGACAGGGCTGGGGCCAACGTCCTGACTTTC. This codes for CAISDPSRDRAGANVLTF.

A note on this clone: The junction and the germline gene differ at one end; a read error may be behind it. The chain is built from TRBV7-7 and TRBJ1-3; 9 bases map to TRBD1. Germline V gene lookup returns CDR1 SSHAT and CDR2 FNYEAQ (reference sequence). The CDR3 runs 17 residues. CDR3 sequence reads: CASSLGGTGSSGNTIYF. The CDR3 bases are TGTGCTAGCAGCTTAGGTGGGACAGGGAGCTCTGGAAACACCATATATTTT.

This clone was recorded a few times. The genes are TRBV5-1 and TRBJ2-7; D may be TRBD2 (5 bases). Germline loops: CDR1 SGHRS, CDR2 YFSETQ. The V end was cut by 4 bases, the J end by 0 bases, with 8 bases between. There are 13 residues in the CDR3. CDR3 DNA: TGCGCCAGCAGCACGGACTCCTCCTACGAGCAGTACTTC. Its translation is CASSTDSSYEQYF. Looking up the rest from reference TRBV5-1 and TRBJ2-7 gives the full variable domain: KAGVTQTPRYLIKTRGQQVTLSCSPISGHRSVSWYQQTPGQGLQFLFEYFSETQRNKGNFPGRFSGRQFSNSRSEMNVSTLELGDSALYLCASSTDSSYEQYFGPGTRLTVT.

The DNA of the CDR3 is TGCAGCTCAATTCTGACAGACTCCTACGAGCAGTACTTC. The encoded protein is CSSILTDSYEQYF. The chain has TRBV29-1 and TRBJ2-7; D perhaps matches TRBD1 (5 bases). The CDR3 covers 13 residues. V dropped 8 bases and J dropped 0 bases, with 14 bases sitting between them. Germline lookup yields CDR1 SQVTM and CDR2 ANQGSEA.

This clone was recorded only once. The chain recombines TRBV28 with TRBJ1-1, with D uncertain. V lost 1 base and J 1 base, leaving 13 bases between the germline ends. Germline CDR1 is MDHEN and CDR2 is SYDVKM. The CDR3 extends over 16 amino acids. The CDR3 DNA is TGTGCCAGCAGTTTATCTTGGCCCGGGCGGAACACTGAAGCTTTCTTT. This encodes CASSLSWPGRNTEAFF. Together with reference TRBV28 and TRBJ1-1, the CDR3 gives the full variable domain: DVKVTQSSRYLVKRTGEKVFLECVQDMDHENMFWYRQDPGLGLRLIYFSYDVKMKEKGDIPEGYSVSREKKERFSLILESASTNQTSMYLCASSLSWPGRNTEAFFGQGTRLTVV.

This clone turned up a few times. V and J are TRBV9 and TRBJ1-2; D is unclear. Germline CDR1 is SGDLS and CDR2 is YYNGEE. The CDR3 has 15 amino acids. The V end was cut by 0 bases, the J end by 2 bases, with 11 bases between. Here the CDR3 DNA reads TGTGCCAGCAGCGTAGAGGCATCCTCCAACTATGGCTACACCTTC. It translates to CASSVEASSNYGYTF.

Comment on this clone: Other DNA sequences in this specimen translate into the identical CDR3. The chain joins TRBV29-1 to TRBJ2-1; tentatively, D is TRBD1 or TRBD2 (5 bases each). Per the germline V gene, CDR1 is SQVTM and CDR2 is ANQGSEA. Trimming left V 4 bases short and J 4 bases short, with 14 bases between. The CDR3 runs 14 residues. CDR3 protein: CSVVAQGRYNEQFF. In DNA form, the CDR3 reads TGCAGCGTTGTCGCGCAGGGACGGTACAATGAGCAGTTCTTC.

The chain recombines TRBV4-1 with TRBJ2-1; D unresolved. This CDR3 is built from 13 residues. Trimming took off 2 bases at V and 7 bases at J, with 9 bases between the two ends. The germline CDR1 and CDR2 sequences are MGHRA and YSYEKL. In DNA form, the CDR3 reads TGCGCCAGCAGCCAAAGGACGAGAAATGAGCAGTTCTTC. Translating gives CASSQRTRNEQFF.